Included here is one T cell receptor (beta chain) sequence, with context. Its antigen is still unknown. The data derive from a study of beta chain features in type 1 diabetes. Turning to the study itself: Cells sorted and examined across all samples totaled more than 90,000,000. Study results and caveats: All four CD4+ subsets of Type 1 diabetes patients contained TCRB CDR3s that were moderately but significantly shorter.

cDNA synthesis used the whole RNA isolate, giving expressed TCRB sequences. Clones were read by immunoSEQ multiplex PCR, and TCRdb kept only the in-frame ones, dropping some. The repertoire includes 850,000 to 900,000 clones, about 17% of them detected once, and 0.023% sits in the top ten. The V end lost 4 bases, the J end lost 8 bases, and 15 bases lay between the germline ends. Germline V gene lookup returns CDR1 MDHEN and CDR2 SYDVKM. This CDR3 spans 14 amino acids. The receptor comes from a woman aged 18-29 years in good health. The specimen sequenced was naive CD4+ T cells from blood. V is TRBV28 and J is TRBJ2-1, with a possible D match to TRBD2 (5 bases). The CDR3 nucleotides are TGTGCCAGCAGTTGGGGTGGGAGTAGCGATGAGCAGTTCTTC. Its translation: CASSWGGSSDEQFF.